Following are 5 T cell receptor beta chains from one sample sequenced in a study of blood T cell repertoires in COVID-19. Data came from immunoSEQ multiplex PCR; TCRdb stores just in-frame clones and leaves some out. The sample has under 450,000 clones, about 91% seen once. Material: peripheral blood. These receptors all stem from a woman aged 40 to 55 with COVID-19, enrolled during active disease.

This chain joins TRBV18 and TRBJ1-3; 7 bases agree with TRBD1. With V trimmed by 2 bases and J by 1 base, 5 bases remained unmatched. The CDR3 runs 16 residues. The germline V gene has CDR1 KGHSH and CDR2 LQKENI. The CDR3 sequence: CASSPIPGGSGNTIYF. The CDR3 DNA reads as TGTGCCAGCTCACCAATCCCAGGGGGTTCTGGAAACACCATATATTTT.

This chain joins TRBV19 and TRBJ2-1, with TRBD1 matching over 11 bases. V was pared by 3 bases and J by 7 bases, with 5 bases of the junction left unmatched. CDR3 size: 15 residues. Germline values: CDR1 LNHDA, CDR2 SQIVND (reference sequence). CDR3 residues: CASSMGQGGNNEQFF. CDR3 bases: TGTGCCAGTAGTATGGGACAGGGGGGTAATAATGAGCAGTTCTTC.

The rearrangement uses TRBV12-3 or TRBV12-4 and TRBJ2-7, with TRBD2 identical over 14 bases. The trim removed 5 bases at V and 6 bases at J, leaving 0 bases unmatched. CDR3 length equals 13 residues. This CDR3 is CASSGLAGGEQYF. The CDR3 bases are TGTGCCAGCAGTGGACTAGCGGGAGGCGAGCAGTACTTC.

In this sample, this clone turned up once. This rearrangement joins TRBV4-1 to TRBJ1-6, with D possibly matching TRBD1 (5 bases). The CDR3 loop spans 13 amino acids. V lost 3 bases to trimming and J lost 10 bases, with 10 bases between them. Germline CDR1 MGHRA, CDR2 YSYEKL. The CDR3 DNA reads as TGCGCCAGCAGCCACCTCGGGGGATCACCCCTCCACTTT. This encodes CASSHLGGSPLHF.

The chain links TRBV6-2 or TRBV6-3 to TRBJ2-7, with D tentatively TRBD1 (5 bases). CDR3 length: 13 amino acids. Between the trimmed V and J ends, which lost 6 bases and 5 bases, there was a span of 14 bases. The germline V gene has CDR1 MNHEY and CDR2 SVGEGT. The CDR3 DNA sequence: TGTGCCAGCAGCCACCAGGGCGGCCACGAGCAGTACTTC. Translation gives CASSHQGGHEQYF.